A selection of T cell receptor beta chains follows, all from one sample in a study of blood T cell repertoires in COVID-19. The protocol was immunoSEQ multiplex PCR, while the TCRdb copy is restricted to in-frame clones and leaves out a portion. The sample has some 180,000 clones; about 85% are singletons. Input material: peripheral blood. These receptors were collected from a woman between 40 and 55 years old with COVID-19, enrolled during active disease. Both conserved end residues are part of each CDR3. D genes are given only for firm matches. The size field is filled for only some rows; it gives once, few, many or a size class.

v_gene: TRBV7-9
d_gene: TRBD1
abundance: once
j_gene: TRBJ2-4
CDR3aa: CASSSGGQLAKNIQYF
CDR3nt: TGTGCCAGCAGCTCAGGGGGACAGTTAGCCAAAAACATTCAGTACTTC

v_gene: TRBV7-6
d_gene: TRBD2
abundance: NA
j_gene: TRBJ2-1
CDR3aa: CASSLLAGLYNEQFF
CDR3nt: TGTGCCAGCAGCTTGTTAGCGGGACTTTACAATGAGCAGTTCTTC

v_gene: TRBV11-2
d_gene: NA
abundance: NA
j_gene: TRBJ2-4
CDR3aa: CASSLDRVQPNIQYF
CDR3nt: TGTGCCAGCAGCTTAGATCGGGTGCAGCCAAACATTCAGTACTTC

v_gene: TRBV21-1
d_gene: NA
abundance: NA
j_gene: TRBJ1-3
CDR3aa: CAMMEGTFSGNTIYF
CDR3nt: TGTGCCATGATGGAGGGGACCTTCTCTGGAAACACCATATATTTT

v_gene: TRBV7-9
d_gene: TRBD2
abundance: once
j_gene: TRBJ2-1
CDR3aa: CASSLISGGAWNEQFF
CDR3nt: TGTGCCAGCAGCTTAATTAGCGGGGGGGCGTGGAATGAGCAGTTCTTC

v_gene: TRBV10-3
d_gene: TRBD1
abundance: NA
j_gene: TRBJ2-7
CDR3aa: CATNRDRVGYEQYF
CDR3nt: TGTGCCACCAACCGGGACAGGGTAGGATACGAGCAGTACTTC

v_gene: TRBV30
d_gene: NA
abundance: once
j_gene: TRBJ2-7
CDR3aa: CAWSAQKYEQYF
CDR3nt: TGTGCCTGGTCCGCACAGAAATACGAGCAGTACTTC

v_gene: TRBV7-8
d_gene: NA
abundance: NA
j_gene: TRBJ1-2
CDR3aa: CASSLRSRGDYGYTF
CDR3nt: TGTGCCAGCAGCTTACGATCTAGGGGTGACTATGGCTACACCTTC

v_gene: TRBV10-3
d_gene: TRBD1
abundance: once
j_gene: TRBJ1-1
CDR3aa: CAIRGTGERTEAFF
CDR3nt: TGTGCCATCAGGGGGACAGGGGAGAGAACTGAAGCTTTCTTT

v_gene: TRBV5-1
d_gene: TRBD2
abundance: NA
j_gene: TRBJ2-5
CDR3aa: CASSRGAGGPPETQYF
CDR3nt: TGCGCCAGCAGCCGTGGGGCGGGAGGACCCCCAGAGACCCAGTACTTC

v_gene: TRBV19
d_gene: TRBD1
abundance: NA
j_gene: TRBJ1-5
CDR3aa: CASSPRQGTSNQPQHF
CDR3nt: TGTGCCAGTAGTCCAAGACAGGGAACCAGCAATCAGCCCCAGCATTTT

v_gene: TRBV6-5
d_gene: TRBD1
abundance: NA
j_gene: TRBJ1-1
CDR3aa: CASGNEGQGETEAFF
CDR3nt: TGTGCCAGCGGCAATGAAGGACAGGGGGAGACTGAAGCTTTCTTT

v_gene: TRBV2
d_gene: NA
abundance: NA
j_gene: TRBJ2-3
CDR3aa: CASTGSGNTQYF
CDR3nt: TGTGCCAGCACGGGGTCAGGTAATACGCAGTATTTT

v_gene: TRBV18
d_gene: TRBD2
abundance: once
j_gene: TRBJ2-3
CDR3aa: CASTRLANTDTQYF
CDR3nt: TGTGCCAGCACTAGACTAGCGAACACAGATACGCAGTATTTT

v_gene: TRBV6-6
d_gene: NA
abundance: NA
j_gene: TRBJ1-4
CDR3aa: CASTRLGGTNEKLFF
CDR3nt: TGTGCCAGCACTCGACTCGGGGGGACAAATGAAAAACTGTTTTTT

v_gene: TRBV6-5
d_gene: NA
abundance: NA
j_gene: TRBJ2-3
CDR3aa: CASTEQGASTDTQYF
CDR3nt: TGTGCCAGCACCGAACAGGGAGCTAGCACAGATACGCAGTATTTT

v_gene: TRBV21-1
d_gene: NA
abundance: NA
j_gene: TRBJ2-4
CDR3aa: CASSKALGQTGGKNIQYF
CDR3nt: TGTGCCAGCAGCAAAGCGCTGGGCCAAACCGGAGGCAAAAACATTCAGTACTTC

v_gene: TRBV3-1/TRBV3-2
d_gene: NA
abundance: many
j_gene: TRBJ1-4
CDR3aa: CASSSSDLRATNEKLFF
CDR3nt: TGTGCCAGCAGCTCCTCGGACCTGCGGGCAACTAATGAAAAACTGTTTTTT

v_gene: TRBV18
d_gene: TRBD1
abundance: NA
j_gene: TRBJ2-7
CDR3aa: CASSPRRDRALGGSYEQYF
CDR3nt: TGTGCCAGCTCACCACGGAGGGACAGGGCCCTTGGAGGCTCCTACGAGCAGTACTTC

v_gene: TRBV11-2
d_gene: NA
abundance: NA
j_gene: TRBJ1-2
CDR3aa: CASSLGYRVKGTF
CDR3nt: TGTGCCAGCAGCTTAGGTTACAGGGTAAAGGGCACCTTC

v_gene: TRBV5-1
d_gene: NA
abundance: NA
j_gene: TRBJ2-7
CDR3aa: CASSLIGLDPSYEQYF
CDR3nt: TGCGCCAGCAGCTTGATAGGACTCGACCCTTCCTACGAGCAGTACTTC

v_gene: TRBV5-1
d_gene: TRBD2
abundance: NA
j_gene: TRBJ2-5
CDR3aa: CASSLEGLAGDETQYF
CDR3nt: TGCGCCAGCAGCTTGGAGGGACTAGCGGGGGATGAGACCCAGTACTTC

v_gene: TRBV5-1
d_gene: TRBD1
abundance: NA
j_gene: TRBJ2-6
CDR3aa: CASGTGTGANVLTF
CDR3nt: TGCGCCAGCGGGACAGGGACCGGGGCCAACGTCCTGACTTTC

v_gene: TRBV20-1
d_gene: NA
abundance: NA
j_gene: TRBJ2-3
CDR3aa: CSAAVADTQYF
CDR3nt: TGCAGTGCTGCGGTCGCGGATACGCAGTATTTT

v_gene: TRBV9
d_gene: TRBD2
abundance: NA
j_gene: TRBJ2-3
CDR3aa: CASSVGGGGGDTQYF
CDR3nt: TGTGCCAGCAGCGTAGGAGGCGGGGGAGGGGATACGCAGTATTTT

v_gene: TRBV28
d_gene: TRBD1
abundance: NA
j_gene: TRBJ1-2
CDR3aa: CASSSGQGGYGYTF
CDR3nt: TGTGCCAGCAGTTCCGGACAGGGCGGCTATGGCTACACCTTC

v_gene: TRBV5-1
d_gene: NA
abundance: NA
j_gene: TRBJ2-7
CDR3aa: CASSLMVTSEEQYF
CDR3nt: TGCGCCAGCAGCTTGATGGTGACTTCAGAGGAGCAGTACTTC

v_gene: TRBV25-1
d_gene: TRBD1
abundance: few
j_gene: TRBJ2-5
CDR3aa: CASRADRGPQETQYF
CDR3nt: TGTGCCAGCAGGGCGGACAGGGGACCCCAGGAGACCCAGTACTTC

v_gene: TRBV6-5
d_gene: NA
abundance: once
j_gene: TRBJ1-2
CDR3aa: CASSSSPFDGYTF
CDR3nt: TGTGCCAGCAGTTCTTCCCCCTTCGATGGCTACACCTTC

v_gene: TRBV30
d_gene: NA
abundance: NA
j_gene: TRBJ2-5
CDR3aa: CAWGTGSLGETQYF
CDR3nt: TGTGCCTGGGGGACTGGTTCGTTGGGAGAGACCCAGTACTTC

v_gene: TRBV5-1
d_gene: TRBD2
abundance: NA
j_gene: TRBJ2-7
CDR3aa: CASSLTSGSFYEQYF
CDR3nt: TGCGCCAGCAGCTTAACTAGCGGGAGTTTTTACGAGCAGTACTTC